This T cell receptor beta chain was identified in a study of blood T cell repertoires in COVID-19. Looking at the study overall: Samples representing acute and convalescent COVID-19 were sourced from the United States, Italy and Spain. Nucleic acid was either cDNA or gDNA, and it came from T cells, B-cell-depleted T cells, or PBMCs.

The CDR3 is made up of 15 amino acids. The germline V and J ends were trimmed by 1 base and 2 bases, with 11 bases remaining between them. Germline-derived CDR1 and CDR2 are SGHTA and FQGNSA. As processed by the authors: How many nucleated cells were present was estimated from reference gene primer amplification. The assay was immunoSEQ multiplex PCR, and TCRdb's table has in-frame clones only and misses some. The DNA was the basis for D and trimming; V, J and clone size are from that table. The sample has 50,000 or so clones, around three quarters seen once. This clonotype was sampled from an older man with acute or convalescent COVID-19. Sequencing was carried out using peripheral blood. This chain uses TRBV7-2 with TRBJ1-2; D perhaps matches TRBD1 (6 bases). Here the CDR3 reads CASSLGTVGNYGYTF. CDR3 nucleotides: TGTGCCAGCAGCTTAGGGACAGTGGGCAACTATGGCTACACCTTC.